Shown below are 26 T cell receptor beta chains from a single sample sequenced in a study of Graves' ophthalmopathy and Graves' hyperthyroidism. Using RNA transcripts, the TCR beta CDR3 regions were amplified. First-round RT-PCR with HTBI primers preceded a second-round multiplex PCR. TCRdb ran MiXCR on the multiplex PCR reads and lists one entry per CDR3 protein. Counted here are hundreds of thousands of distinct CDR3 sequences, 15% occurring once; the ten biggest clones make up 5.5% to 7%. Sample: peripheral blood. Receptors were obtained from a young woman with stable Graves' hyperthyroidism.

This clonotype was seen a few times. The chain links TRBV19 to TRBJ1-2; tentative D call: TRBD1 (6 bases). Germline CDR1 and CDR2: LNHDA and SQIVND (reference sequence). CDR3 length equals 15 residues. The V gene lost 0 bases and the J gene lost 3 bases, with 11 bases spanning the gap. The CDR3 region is CASSIEAAGDYGYTF. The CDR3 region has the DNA TGTGCCAGTAGTATAGAAGCCGCAGGGGACTATGGCTACACCTTC.

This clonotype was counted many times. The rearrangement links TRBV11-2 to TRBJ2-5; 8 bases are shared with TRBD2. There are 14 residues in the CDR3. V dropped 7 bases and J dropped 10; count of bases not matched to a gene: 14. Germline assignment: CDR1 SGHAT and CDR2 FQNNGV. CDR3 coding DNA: TGTGCCAGCACCCCTCTCCGGGGGGGGCAAGTCCAGTACTTC. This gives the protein CASTPLRGGQVQYF.

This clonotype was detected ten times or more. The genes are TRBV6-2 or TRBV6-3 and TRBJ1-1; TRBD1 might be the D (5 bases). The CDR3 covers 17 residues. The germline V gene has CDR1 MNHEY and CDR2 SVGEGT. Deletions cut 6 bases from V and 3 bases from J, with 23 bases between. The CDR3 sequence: CASSRFASRELDTEAFF. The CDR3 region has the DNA TGTGCCAGCAGCCGATTCGCGAGCAGGGAGTTGGACACTGAAGCTTTCTTT.

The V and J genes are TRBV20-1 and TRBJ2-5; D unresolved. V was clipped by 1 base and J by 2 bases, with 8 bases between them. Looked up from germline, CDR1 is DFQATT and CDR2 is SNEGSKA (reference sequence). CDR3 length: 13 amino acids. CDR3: CSARGRGQETQYF. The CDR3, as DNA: TGCAGTGCTAGAGGACGAGGACAAGAGACCCAGTACTTC.

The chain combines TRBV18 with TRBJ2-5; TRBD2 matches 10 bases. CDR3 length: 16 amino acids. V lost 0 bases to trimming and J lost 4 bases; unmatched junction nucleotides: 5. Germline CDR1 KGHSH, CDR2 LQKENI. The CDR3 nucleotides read TGTGCCAGCTCACCACCGGAGCGGGGGGGTTTAGAGACCCAGTACTTC. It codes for CASSPPERGGLETQYF.

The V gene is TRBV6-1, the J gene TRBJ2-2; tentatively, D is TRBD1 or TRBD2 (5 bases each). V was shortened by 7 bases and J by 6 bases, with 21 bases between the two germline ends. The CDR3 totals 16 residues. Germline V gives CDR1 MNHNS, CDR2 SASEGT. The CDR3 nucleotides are TGTGCCAGCACGAACAATGGGGCGGGCCCCTCCGGGGAGCTGTTTTTT. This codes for CASTNNGAGPSGELFF.

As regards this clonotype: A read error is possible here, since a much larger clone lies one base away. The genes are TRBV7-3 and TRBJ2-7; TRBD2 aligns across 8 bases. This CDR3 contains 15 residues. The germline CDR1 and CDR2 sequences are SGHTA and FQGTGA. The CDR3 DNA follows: TGTGCCAGCCGCTTAAGGGCGGGGGGTATCCACGAGCAGTACTTC. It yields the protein CASRLRAGGIHEQYF.

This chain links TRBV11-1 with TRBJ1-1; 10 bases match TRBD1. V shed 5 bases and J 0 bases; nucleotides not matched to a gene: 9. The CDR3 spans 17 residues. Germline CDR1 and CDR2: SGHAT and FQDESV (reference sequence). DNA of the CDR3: TGTGCCAGCAGCGGGACAGGGGCCACCCCTGTGAACACTGAAGCTTTCTTT. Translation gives CASSGTGATPVNTEAFF.

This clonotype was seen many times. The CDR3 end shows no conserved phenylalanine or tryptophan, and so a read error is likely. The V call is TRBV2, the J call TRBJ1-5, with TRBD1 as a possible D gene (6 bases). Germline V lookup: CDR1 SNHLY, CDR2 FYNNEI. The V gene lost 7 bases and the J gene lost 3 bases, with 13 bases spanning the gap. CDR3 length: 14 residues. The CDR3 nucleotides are TGTGCCAGCAACTCACAGGGCTACAATCAGCCCCAGCATCTT. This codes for CASNSQGYNQPQHL.

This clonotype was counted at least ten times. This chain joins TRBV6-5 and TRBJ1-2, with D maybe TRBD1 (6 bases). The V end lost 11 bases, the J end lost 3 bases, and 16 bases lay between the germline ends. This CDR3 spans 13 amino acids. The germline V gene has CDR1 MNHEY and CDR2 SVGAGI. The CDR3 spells CACAPGVHYGYTF. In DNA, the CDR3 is TGTGCCTGCGCGCCAGGGGTCCACTATGGCTACACCTTC.

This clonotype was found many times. CDR3 region: CATSRDRGWDAETQYF. Here the CDR3 DNA reads TGTGCCACCAGCAGAGATAGGGGATGGGACGCTGAGACCCAGTACTTC. The rearrangement links TRBV15 to TRBJ2-5; D is perhaps TRBD1 or TRBD2 (5 bases each). Germline lookup yields CDR1 LNHNV and CDR2 YYDKDF (reference sequence). There are 16 residues in the CDR3. V was clipped by 0 bases and J by 5 bases, with 16 bases between them. The full variable domain, completed using reference TRBV15 and TRBJ2-5, is DAMVIQNPRYQVTQFGKPVTLSCSQTLNHNVMYWYQQKSSQAPKLLFHYYDKDFNNEADTPDNFQSRRPNTSFCFLDIRSPGLGDTAMYLCATSRDRGWDAETQYFGPGTRLLVL.

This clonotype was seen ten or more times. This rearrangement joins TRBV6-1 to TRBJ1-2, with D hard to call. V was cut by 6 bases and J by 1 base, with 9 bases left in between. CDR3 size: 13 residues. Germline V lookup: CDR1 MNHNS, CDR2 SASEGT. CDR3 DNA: TGTGCCAGCAGCCCGACCAATAACTATGGCTACACCTTC. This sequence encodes CASSPTNNYGYTF.

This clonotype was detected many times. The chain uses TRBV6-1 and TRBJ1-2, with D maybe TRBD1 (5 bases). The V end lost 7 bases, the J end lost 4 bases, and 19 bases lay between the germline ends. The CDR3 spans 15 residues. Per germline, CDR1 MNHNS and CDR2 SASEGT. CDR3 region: CASTIPGARGYGYTF. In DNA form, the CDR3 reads TGTGCCAGCACAATACCCGGGGCGCGGGGCTATGGCTACACCTTC.

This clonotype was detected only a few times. CDR3 nucleotides: TGTGCCAGCAGTCTTCAGGGACCGAAGCAGTACTTC. Translation: CASSLQGPKQYF. The V gene is TRBV6-1, the J gene TRBJ2-7; D is perhaps TRBD1 or TRBD2 (5 bases each). This CDR3 comprises 12 residues. The ends were cut back, 5 bases at V and 8 bases at J, with 13 bases in the middle. CDR1 MNHNS and CDR2 SASEGT come from the germline V gene.

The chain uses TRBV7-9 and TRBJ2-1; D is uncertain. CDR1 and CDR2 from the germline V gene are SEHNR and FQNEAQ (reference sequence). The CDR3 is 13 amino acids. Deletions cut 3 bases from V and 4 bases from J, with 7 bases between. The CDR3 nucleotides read TGTGCCAGCAGCTTGGGTCAGTACAATGAGCAGTTCTTC. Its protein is CASSLGQYNEQFF.

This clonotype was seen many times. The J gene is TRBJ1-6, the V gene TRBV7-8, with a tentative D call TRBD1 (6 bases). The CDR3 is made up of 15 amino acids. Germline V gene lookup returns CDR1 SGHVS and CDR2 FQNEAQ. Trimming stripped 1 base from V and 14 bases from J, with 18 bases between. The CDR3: CASSLVPPQTGSLHF. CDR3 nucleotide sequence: TGTGCCAGCAGCTTAGTACCCCCTCAGACAGGCTCCCTCCACTTT.

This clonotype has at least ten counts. DNA for the CDR3: TGTGCCAGCAGCTTAGATTTCGCGGGGGGGACGGGGGAGCAGTACTTC. Residues: CASSLDFAGGTGEQYF. V usage is TRBV11-2 and J usage is TRBJ2-7; 9 nucleotides match TRBD2. The length of the CDR3 is 16 residues. The junction had 10 bases not matched to a gene; V was cut back by 0 bases and J by 7 bases. Looked up from germline, CDR1 is SGHAT and CDR2 is FQNNGV. Variable domain in full (rest from reference TRBV11-2 and TRBJ2-7): EAGVAQSPRYKIIEKRQSVAFWCNPISGHATLYWYQQILGQGPKLLIQFQNNGVVDDSQLPKDRFSAERLKGVDSTLKIQPAKLEDSAVYLCASSLDFAGGTGEQYFGPGTRLTVT.

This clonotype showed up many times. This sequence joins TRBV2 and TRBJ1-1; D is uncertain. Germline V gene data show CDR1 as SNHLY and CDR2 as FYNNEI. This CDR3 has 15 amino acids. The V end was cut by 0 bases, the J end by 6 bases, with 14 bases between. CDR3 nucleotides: TGTGCCAGCAGTGAAGCCGCGGGAAGGGTCGCTGAAGCTTTCTTT. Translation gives CASSEAAGRVAEAFF.

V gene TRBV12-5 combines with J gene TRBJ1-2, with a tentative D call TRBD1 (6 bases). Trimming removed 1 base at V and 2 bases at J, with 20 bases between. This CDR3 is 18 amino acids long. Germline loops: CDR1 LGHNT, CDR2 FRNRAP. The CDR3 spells CASGLEGGTPHGNYGYTF. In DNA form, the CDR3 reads TGTGCTAGTGGTTTGGAAGGGGGAACCCCCCACGGAAACTATGGCTACACCTTC.

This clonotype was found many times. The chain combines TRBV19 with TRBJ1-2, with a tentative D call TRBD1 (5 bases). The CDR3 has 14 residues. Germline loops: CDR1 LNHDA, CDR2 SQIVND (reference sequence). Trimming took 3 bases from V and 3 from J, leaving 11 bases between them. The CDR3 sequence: CASSITGIDYGYTF. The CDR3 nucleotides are TGTGCCAGTAGTATTACAGGTATCGACTATGGCTACACCTTC.

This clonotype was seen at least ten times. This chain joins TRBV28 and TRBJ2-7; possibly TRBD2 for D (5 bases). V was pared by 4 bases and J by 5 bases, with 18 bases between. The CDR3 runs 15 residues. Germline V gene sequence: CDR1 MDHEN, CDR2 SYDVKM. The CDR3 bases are TGTGCCAGCAGTTCCTCAGGACTCTCCTTCCACGAGCAGTACTTC. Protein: CASSSSGLSFHEQYF. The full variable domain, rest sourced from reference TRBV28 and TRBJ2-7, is DVKVTQSSRYLVKRTGEKVFLECVQDMDHENMFWYRQDPGLGLRLIYFSYDVKMKEKGDIPEGYSVSREKKERFSLILESASTNQTSMYLCASSSSGLSFHEQYFGPGTRLTVT.

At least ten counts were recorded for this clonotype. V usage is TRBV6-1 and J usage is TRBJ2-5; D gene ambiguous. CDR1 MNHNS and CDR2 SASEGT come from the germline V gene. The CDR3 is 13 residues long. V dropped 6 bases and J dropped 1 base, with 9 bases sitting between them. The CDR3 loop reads CASSVMAQETQYF. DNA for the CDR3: TGTGCCAGCAGCGTTATGGCCCAAGAGACCCAGTACTTC.

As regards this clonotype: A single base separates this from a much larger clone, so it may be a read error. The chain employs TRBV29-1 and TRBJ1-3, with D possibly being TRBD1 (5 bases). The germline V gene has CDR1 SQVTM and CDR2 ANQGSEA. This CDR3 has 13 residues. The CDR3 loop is CSPSGIPGKTIYF. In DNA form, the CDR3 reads TGCAGCCCTTCAGGGATACCTGGAAAAACCATATATTTT.

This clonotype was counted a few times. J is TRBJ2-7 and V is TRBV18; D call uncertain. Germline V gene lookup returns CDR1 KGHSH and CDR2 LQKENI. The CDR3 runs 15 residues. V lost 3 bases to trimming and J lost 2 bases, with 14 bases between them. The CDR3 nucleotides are TGTGCCAGCTCACCGCTAAATACAGTTACCTACGAGCAGTACTTC. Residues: CASSPLNTVTYEQYF. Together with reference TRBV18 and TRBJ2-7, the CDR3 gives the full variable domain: NAGVMQNPRHLVRRRGQEARLRCSPMKGHSHVYWYRQLPEEGLKFMVYLQKENIIDESGMPKERFSAEFPKEGPSILRIQQVVRGDSAAYFCASSPLNTVTYEQYFGPGTRLTVT.

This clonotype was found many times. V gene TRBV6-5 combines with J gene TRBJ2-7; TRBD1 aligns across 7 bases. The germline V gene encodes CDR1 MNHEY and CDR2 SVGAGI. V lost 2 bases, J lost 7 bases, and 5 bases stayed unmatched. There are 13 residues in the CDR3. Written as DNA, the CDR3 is TGTGCCAGCAGTTACCGAGGGGGCGGTGAGCAGTACTTC. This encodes CASSYRGGGEQYF.

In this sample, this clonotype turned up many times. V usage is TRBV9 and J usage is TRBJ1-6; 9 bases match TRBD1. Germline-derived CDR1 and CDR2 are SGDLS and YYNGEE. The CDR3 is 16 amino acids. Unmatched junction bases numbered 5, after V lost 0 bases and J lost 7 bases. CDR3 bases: TGTGCCAGCAGCGTAGAAGGACAGGGGTTGAATTCACCCCTCCACTTT. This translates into CASSVEGQGLNSPLHF.